The TCR beta chain described here comes from a study of cytomegalovirus exposure and HLA in healthy donors. Study background: Of all 400 or so donors who were genotyped, 80% to 85% belonged to the Caucasian-associated ancestry cluster.

Trimming cost V 4 bases and J 5 bases; bases outside gene matches: 10. CDR1 is SGHTA and CDR2 is FQGNSA in the germline V gene. CDR3 length: 16 residues. Comment on this clone: Its matching antigen is unknown.

Primers included in the PCR were 60 Vbeta and 13 Jbeta primers. Produced via immunoSEQ multiplex PCR; TCRdb's table is partial and in-frame only. In total, the table holds about 170,000 clones. General observations from the study: Association of a missense DCLRE1C variant with TCR beta V- and J-gene trimming was reported in a later analysis. Published work reported that the classifier diagnosed cytomegalovirus status with high specificity and sensitivity.

The specimen was PBMCs. V gene TRBV7-2 combines with J gene TRBJ2-1; TRBD1 matches 8 bases. This receptor was identified in a woman under 30 in good health and CMV-seropositive. CDR3 region: CASSSLQGVVNNEQFF. In DNA, the CDR3 is TGTGCCAGCAGCTCCCTACAGGGGGTAGTAAACAATGAGCAGTTCTTC.